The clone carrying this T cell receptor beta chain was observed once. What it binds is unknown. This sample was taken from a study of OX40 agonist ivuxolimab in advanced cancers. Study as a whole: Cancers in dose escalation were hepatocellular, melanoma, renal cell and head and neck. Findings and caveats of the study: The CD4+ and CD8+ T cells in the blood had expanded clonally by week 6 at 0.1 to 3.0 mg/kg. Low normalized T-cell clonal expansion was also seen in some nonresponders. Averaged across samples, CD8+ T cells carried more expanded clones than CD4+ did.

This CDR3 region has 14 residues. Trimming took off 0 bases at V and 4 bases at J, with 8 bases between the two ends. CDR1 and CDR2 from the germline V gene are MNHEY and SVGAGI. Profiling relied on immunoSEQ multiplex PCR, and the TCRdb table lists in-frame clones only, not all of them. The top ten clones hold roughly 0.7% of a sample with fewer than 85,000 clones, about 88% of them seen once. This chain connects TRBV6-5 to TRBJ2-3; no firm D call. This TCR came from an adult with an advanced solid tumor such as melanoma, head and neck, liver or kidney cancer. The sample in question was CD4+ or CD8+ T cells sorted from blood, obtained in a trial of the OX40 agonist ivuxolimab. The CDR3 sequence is CASSYSASPDTQYF. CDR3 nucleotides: TGTGCCAGCAGTTACTCGGCCTCCCCAGATACGCAGTATTTT.